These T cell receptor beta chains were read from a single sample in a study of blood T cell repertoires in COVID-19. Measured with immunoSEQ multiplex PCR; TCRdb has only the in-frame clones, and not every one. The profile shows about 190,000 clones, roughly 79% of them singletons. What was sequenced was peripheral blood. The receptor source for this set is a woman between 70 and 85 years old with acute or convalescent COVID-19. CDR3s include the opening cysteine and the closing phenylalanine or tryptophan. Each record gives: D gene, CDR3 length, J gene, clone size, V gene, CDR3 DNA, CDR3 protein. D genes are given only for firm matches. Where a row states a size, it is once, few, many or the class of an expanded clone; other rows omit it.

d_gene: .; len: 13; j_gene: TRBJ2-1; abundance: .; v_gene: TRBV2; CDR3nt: TGTGCCAGCAGTGGGGACACAAACAATGAGCAGTTCTTC; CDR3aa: CASSGDTNNEQFF
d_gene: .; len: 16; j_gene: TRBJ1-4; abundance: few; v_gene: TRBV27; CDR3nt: TGTGCCAGCAGACCGCCCGGGTTTCAGAATAATGAAAAACTGTTTTTT; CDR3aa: CASRPPGFQNNEKLFF
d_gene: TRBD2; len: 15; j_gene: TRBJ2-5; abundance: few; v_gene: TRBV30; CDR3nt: TGTGCCTGGAGTGGGTGGGGGGACTACGAAGAGACCCAGTACTTC; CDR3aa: CAWSGWGDYEETQYF
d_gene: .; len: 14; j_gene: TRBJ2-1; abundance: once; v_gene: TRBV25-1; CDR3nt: TGTGCCAGCAGTGAAGTCGGCGGAATCGGTGAGCAGTTCTTC; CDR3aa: CASSEVGGIGEQFF
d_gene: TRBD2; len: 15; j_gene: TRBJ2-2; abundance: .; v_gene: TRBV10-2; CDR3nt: TGCGCCAGCAGTGAGTCGGCGGGAGGCACCGGGGAGCTGTTTTTT; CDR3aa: CASSESAGGTGELFF
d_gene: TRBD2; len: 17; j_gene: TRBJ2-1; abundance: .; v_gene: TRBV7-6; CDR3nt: TGTGCCAGCAGCTTGGGCAGTAGCGGGAGCTCCTACAATGAGCAGTTCTTC; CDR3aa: CASSLGSSGSSYNEQFF
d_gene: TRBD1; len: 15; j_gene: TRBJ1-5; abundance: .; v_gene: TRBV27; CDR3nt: TGTGCCAGCAGTTTTAGGGGACAGGCGGATCAGCCCCAGCATTTT; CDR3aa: CASSFRGQADQPQHF
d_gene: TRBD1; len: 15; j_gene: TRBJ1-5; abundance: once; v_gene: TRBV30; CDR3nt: TGTGCCTGGAGTGAGGCAGGACAGGGGAATCAGCCCCAGCATTTT; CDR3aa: CAWSEAGQGNQPQHF
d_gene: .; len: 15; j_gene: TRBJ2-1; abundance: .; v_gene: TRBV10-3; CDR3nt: TGTGCCATCAGTGAGTCGGGGGGCTCCTACAATGAGCAGTTCTTC; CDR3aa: CAISESGGSYNEQFF
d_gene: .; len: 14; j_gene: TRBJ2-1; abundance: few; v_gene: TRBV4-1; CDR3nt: TGCGCCAGCAGCCAAGTGTCCGGGTACAATGAGCAGTTCTTC; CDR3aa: CASSQVSGYNEQFF
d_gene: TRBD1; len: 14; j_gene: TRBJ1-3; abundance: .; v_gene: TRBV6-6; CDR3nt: TGTGCCAGCAGTCTACGACAGGGGCCAGACACCATATATTTT; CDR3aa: CASSLRQGPDTIYF
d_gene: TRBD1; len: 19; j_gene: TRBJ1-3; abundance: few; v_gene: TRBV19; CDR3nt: TGTGCCAGTAGTTCAAAGGCGGGACAGGGTTCGCCTACTAGAAACACCATATATTTT; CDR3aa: CASSSKAGQGSPTRNTIYF
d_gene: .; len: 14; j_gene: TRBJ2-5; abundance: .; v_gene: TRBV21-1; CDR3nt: TGTGCCAGCAGCCGGGACAGGCCAGAAGAGACCCAGTACTTC; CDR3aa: CASSRDRPEETQYF
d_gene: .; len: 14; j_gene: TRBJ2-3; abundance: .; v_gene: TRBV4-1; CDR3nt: TGCGCCAGCAGCCAAGGCGGGGCCACAGATACGCAGTATTTT; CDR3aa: CASSQGGATDTQYF
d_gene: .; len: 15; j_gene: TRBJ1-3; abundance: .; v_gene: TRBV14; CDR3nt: TGTGCCAGCAGCCAAGGAAGGACAACAGGAAACACCATATATTTT; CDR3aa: CASSQGRTTGNTIYF
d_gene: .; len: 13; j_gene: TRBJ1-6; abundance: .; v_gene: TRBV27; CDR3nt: TGTGCCAGCAGTTCTACAGTCGGTTCACCCCTCCACTTT; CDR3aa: CASSSTVGSPLHF
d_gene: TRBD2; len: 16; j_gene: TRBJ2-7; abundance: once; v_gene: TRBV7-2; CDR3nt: TGTGCCAGCAGCTTAGCACCAGCGGGAGAAGGTTACGAGCAGTACTTC; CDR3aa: CASSLAPAGEGYEQYF
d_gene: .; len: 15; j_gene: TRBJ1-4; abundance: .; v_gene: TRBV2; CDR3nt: TGTGCCAGCAACGGCAGGACAGCCAATAATGAAAAACTGTTTTTT; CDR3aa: CASNGRTANNEKLFF
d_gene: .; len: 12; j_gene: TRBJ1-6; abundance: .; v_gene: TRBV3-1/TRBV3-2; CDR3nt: TGTGCCAGCAGCCAAGTCGATTCACCCCTCCACTTT; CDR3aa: CASSQVDSPLHF
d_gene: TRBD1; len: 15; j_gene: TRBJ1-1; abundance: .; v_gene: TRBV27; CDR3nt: TGTGCCAGCAGTCCCCCAAGGACAGGGCTCACTGAAGCTTTCTTT; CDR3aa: CASSPPRTGLTEAFF
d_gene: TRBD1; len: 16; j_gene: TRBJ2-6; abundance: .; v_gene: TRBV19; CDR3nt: TGTGCCAGTAGGCGGACAGGGGATTCTGGGGCCAACGTCCTGACTTTC; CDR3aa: CASRRTGDSGANVLTF
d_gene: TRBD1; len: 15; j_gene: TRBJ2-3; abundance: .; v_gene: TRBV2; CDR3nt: TGTGCCAGCAGTGACGGGACAGGCGGGGCAGATACGCAGTATTTT; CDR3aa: CASSDGTGGADTQYF
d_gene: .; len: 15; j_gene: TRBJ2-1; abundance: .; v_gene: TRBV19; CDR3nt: TGTGCCAGTAGTATTAGTGACAGTAGGGCTAATGAGCAGTTCTTC; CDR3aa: CASSISDSRANEQFF
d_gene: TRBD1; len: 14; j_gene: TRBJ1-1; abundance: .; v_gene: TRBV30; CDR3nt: TGTGCCTGGAGTGTAGGGACAGGCTACACTGAAGCTTTCTTT; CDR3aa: CAWSVGTGYTEAFF
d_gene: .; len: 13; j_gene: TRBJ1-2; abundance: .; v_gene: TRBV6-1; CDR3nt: TGTGCCAGCAGCAAGGACAGAAACTATGGCTACACCTTC; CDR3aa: CASSKDRNYGYTF
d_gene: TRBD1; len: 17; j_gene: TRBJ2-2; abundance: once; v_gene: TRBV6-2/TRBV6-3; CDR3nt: TGTGCCAGCAGTAATTTCAACAGGGGTACGAACACCGGGGAGCTGTTTTTT; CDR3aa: CASSNFNRGTNTGELFF
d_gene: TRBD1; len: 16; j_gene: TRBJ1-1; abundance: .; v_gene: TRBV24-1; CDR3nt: TGTGCCACCAGTGGTAACCCGGGACAGGGGGCCACTGAAGCTTTCTTT; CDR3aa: CATSGNPGQGATEAFF
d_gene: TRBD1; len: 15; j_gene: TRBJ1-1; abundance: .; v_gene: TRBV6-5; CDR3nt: TGTGCCAGCAGTTCCCCGGGACAGGGGTCATCTGAAGCTTTCTTT; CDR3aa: CASSSPGQGSSEAFF
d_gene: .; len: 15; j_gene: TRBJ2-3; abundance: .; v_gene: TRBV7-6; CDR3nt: TGTGCCAGCAGCTTAGAGGGGGGGCTCGCAGATACGCAGTATTTT; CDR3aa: CASSLEGGLADTQYF
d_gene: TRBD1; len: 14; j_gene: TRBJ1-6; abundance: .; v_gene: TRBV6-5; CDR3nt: TGTGCCAGCAGTTCCGGGACAGGGGGTTCACCCCTCCACTTT; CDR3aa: CASSSGTGGSPLHF
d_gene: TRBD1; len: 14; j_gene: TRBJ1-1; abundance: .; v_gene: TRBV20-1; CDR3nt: TGCAGTGCTAGTCCCACAGGGGTGTTCACTGAAGCTTTCTTT; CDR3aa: CSASPTGVFTEAFF
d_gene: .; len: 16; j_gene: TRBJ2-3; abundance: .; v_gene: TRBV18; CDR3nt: TGTGCCAGCTCCCCGCGCGCAGGGTCCAAGACAGATACGCAGTATTTT; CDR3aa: CASSPRAGSKTDTQYF
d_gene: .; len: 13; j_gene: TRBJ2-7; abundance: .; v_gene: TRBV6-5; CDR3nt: TGTGCCAGCAGTACAGGTGTACCCTACGAGCAGTACTTC; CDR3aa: CASSTGVPYEQYF
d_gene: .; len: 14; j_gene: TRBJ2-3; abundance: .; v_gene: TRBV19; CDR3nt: TGTGCCAGTAGTAGTGCAACTAGCACAGATACGCAGTATTTT; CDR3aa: CASSSATSTDTQYF
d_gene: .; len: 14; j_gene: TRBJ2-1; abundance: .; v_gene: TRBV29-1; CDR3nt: TGCAGCGGCACAGCGGCTCCCCCTACTAATGAGCAGTTCTTC; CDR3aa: CSGTAAPPTNEQFF
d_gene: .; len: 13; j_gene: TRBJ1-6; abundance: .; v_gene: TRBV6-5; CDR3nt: TGTGCCAGTACGACAGAATATAATTCACCCCTCCACTTT; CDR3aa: CASTTEYNSPLHF
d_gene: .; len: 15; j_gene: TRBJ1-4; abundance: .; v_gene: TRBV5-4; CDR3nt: TGTGCCAGCAGCTTGGCGGGTGCAACTAATGAAAAACTGTTTTTT; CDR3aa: CASSLAGATNEKLFF
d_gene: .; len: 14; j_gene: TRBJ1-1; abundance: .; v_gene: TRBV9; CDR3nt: TGTGCCAGCAGCGTAGTTGGGGGCAACACTGAAGCTTTCTTT; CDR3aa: CASSVVGGNTEAFF
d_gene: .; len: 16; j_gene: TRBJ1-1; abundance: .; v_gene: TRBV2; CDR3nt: TGTGCCAGCAGCCTTGACCTGGGGATTGAGGGAACTGAAGCTTTCTTT; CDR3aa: CASSLDLGIEGTEAFF
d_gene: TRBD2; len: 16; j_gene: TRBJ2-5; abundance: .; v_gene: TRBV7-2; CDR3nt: TGTGCCAGCAGCTTAGAATCCCTAGCGGGCCAAGAGACCCAGTACTTC; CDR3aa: CASSLESLAGQETQYF
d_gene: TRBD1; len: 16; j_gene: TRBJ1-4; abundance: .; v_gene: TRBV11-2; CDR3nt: TGTGCCAGCAGCTTAGGTACACAGGGGGCGGAGGAAAAACTGTTTTTT; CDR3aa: CASSLGTQGAEEKLFF
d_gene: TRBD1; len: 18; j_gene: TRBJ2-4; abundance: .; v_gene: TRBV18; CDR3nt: TGTGCCAGCTCGGCCGGGACAGGGGATTTCAGAGCCAAAAACATTCAGTACTTC; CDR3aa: CASSAGTGDFRAKNIQYF
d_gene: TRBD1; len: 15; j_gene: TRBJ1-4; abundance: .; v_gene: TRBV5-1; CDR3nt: TGCGCCAGCAGCTTGGAGCGGACAGGGGATGAAAAACTGTTTTTT; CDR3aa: CASSLERTGDEKLFF
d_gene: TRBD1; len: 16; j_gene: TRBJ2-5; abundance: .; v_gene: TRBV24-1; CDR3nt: TGTGCCACCAGTGAGGGGACAGGGAGGAGAGACGAGACCCAGTACTTC; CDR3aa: CATSEGTGRRDETQYF
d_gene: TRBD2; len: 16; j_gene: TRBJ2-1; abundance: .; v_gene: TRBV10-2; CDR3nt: TGCGCCAGCAGTGAGTGGCCCGGGACTAGGGGTGGTGAGCAGTTCTTC; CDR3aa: CASSEWPGTRGGEQFF
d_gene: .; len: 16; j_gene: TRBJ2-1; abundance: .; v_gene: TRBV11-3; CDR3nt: TGTGCCAGCAGCTTAGAGACCGGGAGTGGTTTAAATGAGCAGTTCTTC; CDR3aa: CASSLETGSGLNEQFF
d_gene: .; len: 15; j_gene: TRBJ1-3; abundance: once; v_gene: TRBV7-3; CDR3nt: TGTGCCAGCAGCCTTCGGGGGGCGGGGTCGGACACCATATATTTT; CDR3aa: CASSLRGAGSDTIYF
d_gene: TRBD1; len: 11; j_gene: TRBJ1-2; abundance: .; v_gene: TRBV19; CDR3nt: TGTGCCAGTAGTCCAGGGGGTGGCTACACCTTC; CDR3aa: CASSPGGGYTF
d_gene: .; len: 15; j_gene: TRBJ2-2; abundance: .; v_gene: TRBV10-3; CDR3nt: TGTGCCATCAGTGTCCGAGGAGTGAACACCGGGGAGCTGTTTTTT; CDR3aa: CAISVRGVNTGELFF
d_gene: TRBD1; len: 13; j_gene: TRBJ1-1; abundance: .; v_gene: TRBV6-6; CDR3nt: TGTGCCAGCAGCCGGACAGGGGGTACTGAAGCTTTCTTT; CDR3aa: CASSRTGGTEAFF
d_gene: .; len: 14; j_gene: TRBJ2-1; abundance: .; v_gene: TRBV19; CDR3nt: TGTGCCAGTAGTATAGATGGGACTTACAATGAGCAGTTCTTC; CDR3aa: CASSIDGTYNEQFF
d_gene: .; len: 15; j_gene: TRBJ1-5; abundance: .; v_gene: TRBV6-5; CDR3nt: TGTGCCAGCACCCCTAGGGGAATCGGCAATCAGCCCCAGCATTTT; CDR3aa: CASTPRGIGNQPQHF
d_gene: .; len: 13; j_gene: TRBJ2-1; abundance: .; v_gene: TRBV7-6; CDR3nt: TGTGCCAGCAGCTTATCTAGTCGCAATGAGCAGTTCTTC; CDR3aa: CASSLSSRNEQFF
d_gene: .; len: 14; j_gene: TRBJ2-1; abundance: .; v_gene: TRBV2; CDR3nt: TGTGCCAGCAGGCCCATGACTAGTTTCGATGAGCAGTTCTTC; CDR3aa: CASRPMTSFDEQFF
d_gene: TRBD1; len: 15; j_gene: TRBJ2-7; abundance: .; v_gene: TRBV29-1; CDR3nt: TGCAGCGCACTAGCCCCGGGACAGGCGACCTACGAGCAGTACTTC; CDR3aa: CSALAPGQATYEQYF
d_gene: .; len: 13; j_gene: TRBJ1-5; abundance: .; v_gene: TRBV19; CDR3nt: TGTGCCAGTAGTATCAGTGACAATCAGCCCCAGCATTTT; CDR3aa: CASSISDNQPQHF
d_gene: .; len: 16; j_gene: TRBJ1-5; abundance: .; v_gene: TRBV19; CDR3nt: TGTGCCAGTAGCCAATCAGGGGTAATTGGCAATCAGCCCCAGCATTTT; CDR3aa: CASSQSGVIGNQPQHF
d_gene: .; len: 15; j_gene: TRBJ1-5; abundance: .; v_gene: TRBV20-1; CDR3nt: TGCAGTGCTAGTAGCAGGGATGGTAACAATCAGCCCCAGCATTTT; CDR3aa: CSASSRDGNNQPQHF
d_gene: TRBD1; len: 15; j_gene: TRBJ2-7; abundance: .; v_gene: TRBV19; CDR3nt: TGTGCCAGTAGCTCCGGGACAGGGGGCGCCTACGAGCAGTACTTC; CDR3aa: CASSSGTGGAYEQYF
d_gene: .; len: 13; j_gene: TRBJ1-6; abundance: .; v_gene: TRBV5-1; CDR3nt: TGCGCCAGCAGCTTGGCGGGGAATTCACCCCTCCACTTT; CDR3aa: CASSLAGNSPLHF